A selection of T cell receptor beta chains follows, all from one sample in a study of spatial heterogeneity in lung cancer. A single record per CDR3 protein comes from TCRdb applying MiXCR to the 5' RACE reads. The sample lists 95,000 to 120,000 distinct CDR3 sequences; roughly a tenth were seen once. This specimen consisted of PBMCs, obtained at follow-up. These receptors all stem from a female donor with early-stage non-small cell lung cancer. Both conserved end residues are part of each CDR3. A D gene is named only where the DNA matches it firmly. Only part of the rows carry a size: once, few, many, or a class if the clone is expanded.

d_gene	v_gene	j_gene	len	abundance	CDR3aa	CDR3nt
.	TRBV11-2	TRBJ1-2	17	many	CASSSMRTGDGNYGYTF	TGTGCCAGCAGCTCAATGCGAACGGGGGACGGAAACTATGGCTACACCTTC
.	TRBV5-4	TRBJ2-2	17	many	CASSLDPSASNTGELFF	TGTGCCAGCAGCTTGGACCCGTCAGCCTCGAACACCGGGGAGCTGTTTTTT
.	TRBV2	TRBJ2-7	12	few	CASRGRGSEQYF	TGTGCCAGCAGGGGGCGGGGTTCCGAGCAGTACTTC
.	TRBV7-9	TRBJ2-3	14	.	CASSPTGVLDTQYF	TGTGCCAGCAGCCCGACGGGAGTCTTGGATACGCAGTATTTT
TRBD2	TRBV7-9	TRBJ2-5	15	.	CASSQASGVQETQYF	TGTGCCAGCAGCCAAGCTAGCGGAGTACAAGAGACCCAGTACTTC
.	TRBV5-6	TRBJ2-3	16	.	CASSFLTGPRTDTQYF	TGTGCCAGCAGCTTTCTGACAGGCCCGCGGACAGATACGCAGTATTTT
.	TRBV2	TRBJ2-1	14	.	CASMMSMTYNEQFF	TGTGCCAGCATGATGAGCATGACCTACAATGAGCAGTTCTTC
TRBD1	TRBV9	TRBJ1-4	16	many	CASSVAPGTGAEKLFF	TGTGCCAGCAGCGTAGCCCCCGGGACAGGGGCTGAAAAACTGTTTTTT
.	TRBV29-1	TRBJ1-1	12	.	CSVEWGLTEAFF	TGCAGCGTTGAGTGGGGGCTCACTGAAGCTTTCTTT
.	TRBV6-5	TRBJ1-1	15	.	CASSYEGVMNTEAFF	TGTGCCAGCAGTTACGAGGGCGTCATGAACACTGAAGCTTTCTTT
.	TRBV20-1	TRBJ1-6	12	few	CSADPRSSPLHF	TGCAGTGCCGACCCGAGGAGTTCACCCCTCCACTTT
.	TRBV6-6	TRBJ2-1	15	few	CASSLGGGRDNEQFF	TGTGCCAGCAGCCTGGGGGGGGGCAGAGACAATGAGCAGTTCTTC
.	TRBV27	TRBJ2-7	15	.	CASRPRRDTAYEQYF	TGTGCCAGCAGGCCCCGCCGGGACACTGCCTACGAGCAGTACTTC
.	TRBV24-1	TRBJ2-1	14	.	CATSGPPGFREQFF	TGTGCCACCAGTGGCCCACCGGGTTTTCGAGAGCAGTTCTTC
.	TRBV14	TRBJ1-1	16	few	CASSQGLWRENTEAFF	TGTGCCAGCAGCCAAGGTCTCTGGCGTGAGAACACTGAAGCTTTCTTT
.	TRBV10-2	TRBJ2-6	18	.	CASGRNRDSFSGANVLTF	TGCGCCAGCGGTAGAAACCGGGACTCTTTCTCTGGGGCCAACGTCCTGACTTTC
.	TRBV5-5	TRBJ2-1	15	.	CASSTGPRGDDEQFF	TGTGCCAGCAGCACGGGACCGAGAGGAGACGATGAGCAGTTCTTC
.	TRBV20-1	TRBJ1-4	17	.	CSARELTSGRQMEKLFF	TGCAGTGCTAGAGAGCTTACCTCAGGGAGACAGATGGAAAAACTGTTTTTT
TRBD2	TRBV7-8	TRBJ2-1	15	many	CASRSSGSSYNEQFF	TGTGCCAGCAGATCTAGCGGGAGCTCCTACAATGAGCAGTTCTTC
TRBD2	TRBV29-1	TRBJ2-7	19	.	CSVKLFPHSGRSNTYEQYF	TGCAGCGTTAAACTCTTCCCCCACAGCGGGAGGTCGAACACCTACGAGCAGTACTTC
TRBD1	TRBV19	TRBJ1-1	15	few	CASSPRTGEVTEAFF	TGTGCCAGTAGTCCCCGGACAGGGGAGGTCACTGAAGCTTTCTTT
.	TRBV5-8	TRBJ2-5	16	.	CASSLTGSSYQETQYF	TGTGCCAGCAGCTTGACAGGATCCTCGTACCAAGAGACCCAGTACTTC
.	TRBV3-1	TRBJ1-1	15	many	CASSQRGFEGTEAFF	TGTGCCAGCAGCCAACGAGGGTTCGAGGGCACTGAAGCTTTCTTT
TRBD1	TRBV6-2/TRBV6-3	TRBJ2-5	14	few	CASSRQGWQETQYF	TGTGCCAGCAGTCGACAGGGGTGGCAAGAGACCCAGTACTTC
.	TRBV19	TRBJ1-1	17	.	CASRRLGTGHMNTEAFF	TGTGCCAGTAGACGACTAGGAACGGGACACATGAACACTGAAGCTTTCTTT
.	TRBV2	TRBJ1-2	12	.	CASSVQGRGYTF	TGTGCCAGCAGTGTTCAGGGACGCGGCTACACCTTC
.	TRBV27	TRBJ2-7	13	many	CASSPGITYEQYF	TGTGCCAGCAGTCCCGGGATCACCTACGAGCAGTACTTC
.	TRBV28	TRBJ2-7	14	few	CASSLHRGGYEQYF	TGTGCCAGCAGTTTACACAGGGGAGGTTACGAGCAGTACTTC
.	TRBV5-8	TRBJ1-5	16	.	CASSLRGSYSNQPQHF	TGTGCCAGCAGCTTAAGAGGGTCTTATAGCAATCAGCCCCAGCATTTT
.	TRBV28	TRBJ1-1	13	.	CASSIDGNTEAFF	TGTGCCAGCAGTATCGACGGGAACACTGAAGCTTTCTTT
.	TRBV9	TRBJ1-3	17	few	CASSAQLSTASGNTIYF	TGTGCCAGCAGCGCGCAATTATCCACGGCCTCTGGAAACACCATATATTTT
TRBD1	TRBV7-3	TRBJ2-1	16	.	CASSQGTGGLYGEQFF	TGTGCCAGCAGCCAAGGGACAGGGGGCTTATATGGTGAGCAGTTCTTC
TRBD2	TRBV29-1	TRBJ2-1	18	many	CSVPGASGISLFYNEQFF	TGCAGCGTCCCCGGGGCTAGCGGGATTTCGTTGTTCTACAATGAGCAGTTCTTC
.	TRBV20-1	TRBJ1-5	15	.	CSARLSRGTNQPQHF	TGCAGTGCTAGGCTTTCGCGGGGGACCAATCAGCCCCAGCATTTT
.	TRBV20-1	TRBJ2-2	14	.	CSAAGTPYTGELFF	TGCAGTGCCGCCGGGACTCCCTACACCGGGGAGCTGTTTTTT
.	TRBV20-1	TRBJ1-3	14	few	CSAVLRLSGNTIYF	TGCAGTGCTGTTTTAAGGCTCTCTGGAAACACCATATATTTT
.	TRBV2	TRBJ1-1	17	.	CASSERKGLSMNTEAFF	TGTGCCAGCAGTGAAAGGAAGGGACTTTCCATGAACACTGAAGCTTTCTTT
TRBD2	TRBV7-8	TRBJ2-5	17	.	CASSRDRLAGDGETQYF	TGTGCCAGCAGCCGCGACCGACTAGCGGGAGATGGAGAGACCCAGTACTTC
.	TRBV7-2	TRBJ2-3	12	.	CASSLFRDTQYF	TGTGCCAGCAGCCTTTTTAGAGATACGCAGTATTTT
.	TRBV6-1	TRBJ2-3	12	.	CAGRVESDTQYF	TGTGCCGGCCGGGTAGAGTCAGATACGCAGTATTTT